Listed here are 24 T cell receptor beta chains from one sample, sequenced in a study of CD4+ T cells in melanoma (dated by TCRdb to the early 2020s). Library creation used the immunoSEQ multiplex PCR assay. Entries here come from immuneACCESS through TCRdb and include only in-frame sequences with V and J called. Some clones fail to appear in such tables; in the studies checked, an unresolved V gene covers under half of the shortfall, and the cause of the remainder is unknown. This sample is represented by just under 10,000 clones; approximately 61% of them were singletons. The ten most abundant clones make up 15% to 20% of the sample. The sequencing sample was made of cells from a culture (not recorded whether cultured in vitro). The receptor set was obtained from a human donor with melanoma.

J is TRBJ1-1 and V is TRBV5-1; TRBD1 aligns across 8 bases. The CDR3 sequence is 14 residues long. Germline V gene data show CDR1 as SGHRS and CDR2 as YFSETQ. Trimming cost V 4 bases and J 6 bases; bases outside gene matches: 8. The CDR3 loop is CASSIGQGEPEAFF. CDR3 nucleotide sequence: TGCGCCAGCAGCATAGGACAGGGCGAACCTGAAGCTTTCTTT. Using reference TRBV5-1 and TRBJ1-1 for the parts outside the CDR3, the full variable domain is KAGVTQTPRYLIKTRGQQVTLSCSPISGHRSVSWYQQTPGQGLQFLFEYFSETQRNKGNFPGRFSGRQFSNSRSEMNVSTLELGDSALYLCASSIGQGEPEAFFGQGTRLTVV.

This clone was recorded once. The V gene is TRBV4-1, the J gene TRBJ2-7; 9 nucleotides match TRBD1. This CDR3 comprises 15 residues. Germline V CDR1 and CDR2: MGHRA, YSYEKL. J lost 3 bases, V lost 3 bases, and 6 bases had no gene match. The CDR3 coding sequence is TGCGCCAGCAGCCAGCCGGGACAGGGAATCTACGAGCAGTACTTC. Amino acids: CASSQPGQGIYEQYF.

V and J are TRBV30 and TRBJ1-3; the D is unclear. Germline V gives CDR1 GTSNPN, CDR2 SVGIG (reference sequence). The CDR3 extends over 13 amino acids. The V gene lost 2 bases and the J gene lost 1 base, with 6 bases spanning the gap. As DNA, the CDR3 is TGTGCCTGGAGTTATACGTCTGGAAACACCATATATTTT. Its protein product is CAWSYTSGNTIYF.

This chain connects TRBV7-9 to TRBJ1-2; D ambiguous. V gave up 1 base and J gave up 8 bases, with 11 bases separating them. The V gene's germline CDR1 is SEHNR and CDR2 FQNEAQ (reference sequence). This CDR3 has 13 amino acids. CDR3 in amino acids: CASSLVTGWGYTF. The CDR3 nucleotides read TGTGCCAGCAGCTTAGTAACGGGTTGGGGCTACACCTTC.

The chain combines TRBV12-5 with TRBJ2-3; no clear D. V was cut by 9 bases and J by 0 bases, with 7 bases left in between. Germline V CDR1 and CDR2: LGHNT, FRNRAP. This CDR3 is 12 amino acids long. The CDR3 sequence is CASRTSTDTQYF. In DNA form, the CDR3 reads TGTGCTAGCAGAACTAGCACAGATACGCAGTATTTT.

This clone occurred once. The chain employs TRBV14 and TRBJ2-2; perhaps D is TRBD1 or TRBD2 (6 bases each). Germline V gene data show CDR1 as SGHDN and CDR2 as FVKESK. This CDR3 spans 14 amino acids. The ends were cut back, 2 bases at V and 6 bases at J, with 10 bases in the middle. CDR3 loop: CASSQYGGSGELFF. CDR3 nucleotide sequence: TGTGCCAGCAGCCAATACGGGGGCTCCGGGGAGCTGTTTTTT.

This clone was counted between two and nine times. The chain recombines TRBV18 with TRBJ1-1; no clear D gene. V lost 3 bases and J 1 base, leaving 9 bases between the germline ends. The CDR3 extends over 14 amino acids. Germline loops: CDR1 KGHSH, CDR2 LQKENI. CDR3: CASSPSRQNTEAFF. The CDR3 coding sequence is TGTGCCAGCTCACCTTCCCGGCAGAACACTGAAGCTTTCTTT.

V gene TRBV4-2 combines with J gene TRBJ2-7; D may be TRBD1 or TRBD2 (6 bases each). The CDR3 is 15 amino acids. Trimming left V 4 bases short and J 2 bases short, with 15 bases between. The germline V gene has CDR1 LGHNA and CDR2 YNFKEQ. The CDR3 protein is CASSPAGGLTYEQYF. Here the CDR3 DNA reads TGTGCCAGCAGCCCGGCCGGGGGCCTGACCTACGAGCAGTACTTC.

The rearrangement links TRBV19 to TRBJ1-6, with a possible D match to TRBD1 (5 bases). The CDR3 contains 16 residues. CDR1 is LNHDA and CDR2 is SQIVND in the germline V gene (reference sequence). V lost 4 bases and J 8 bases, leaving 18 bases between the germline ends. The CDR3 nucleotides are TGTGCCAGTAGTACCTCGGCCCGGGGGGGGTATTCACCCCTCCACTTT. Its translation is CASSTSARGGYSPLHF.

The chain recombines TRBV30 with TRBJ2-3; 8 nucleotides match TRBD1. Per germline, CDR1 GTSNPN and CDR2 SVGIG (reference sequence). The length of the CDR3 is 15 residues. With V trimmed by 5 bases and J by 4 bases, 11 bases remained unmatched. Written as DNA, the CDR3 is TGTGCCTGGTCCCCCCCGGACAGGGTGGCAGATACGCAGTATTTT. This sequence encodes CAWSPPDRVADTQYF.

The chain joins TRBV9 to TRBJ2-2, with a weak D call TRBD1 (5 bases). V was shortened by 5 bases and J by 3 bases, with 11 bases between the two germline ends. Germline CDR1 and CDR2: SGDLS and YYNGEE. The CDR3 extends over 14 amino acids. The CDR3 nucleotides read TGTGCCAGCAGGAAGACAGATTACACCGGGGAGCTGTTTTTT. Its translation is CASRKTDYTGELFF.

This clone was seen a handful of times. CDR3: CASSLNRDRGDVRDEKLFF. For the CDR3, the DNA is TGTGCCAGCAGTTTAAACAGGGACAGGGGGGATGTACGAGATGAAAAACTGTTTTTT. This chain links TRBV27 with TRBJ1-4; the match to TRBD1 covers 11 bases. The germline gives CDR1 MNHEY, CDR2 SMNVEV (reference sequence). CDR3 size: 19 residues. V lost 2 bases to trimming and J lost 6 bases; unmatched junction nucleotides: 14.

The chain combines TRBV4-2 with TRBJ2-4; D is undetermined. Germline loops: CDR1 LGHNA, CDR2 YNFKEQ. Trimming removed 2 bases at V and 5 bases at J, with 10 bases between. The CDR3 runs to 14 residues. As DNA, the CDR3 is TGTGCCAGCAGCCAAAGCTTGTACGAAAACATTCAGTACTTC. This encodes CASSQSLYENIQYF.

The CDR3 sequence is CASSPGNTEAFF. As DNA, the CDR3 is TGTGCCAGCTCACCGGGGAACACTGAAGCTTTCTTT. The chain uses TRBV18 and TRBJ1-1; no clear D gene. CDR1 and CDR2 (germline): KGHSH, LQKENI. The CDR3 runs to 12 residues. V gave up 3 bases and J gave up 1 base, with 3 bases separating them.

V and J are TRBV5-4 and TRBJ2-7, with 10 bases identical to TRBD2. Germline V gene data show CDR1 as SGHNT and CDR2 as YYREEE (reference sequence). CDR3 length: 15 amino acids. Germline trimming cut 4 bases from V and 3 bases from J; bases unmatched to any gene: 7. The CDR3 loop is CASSLRASGGYEQYF. As DNA, the CDR3 is TGTGCCAGCAGCCTCCGGGCTAGCGGGGGCTACGAGCAGTACTTC.

This clone was detected only a few times. The V call is TRBV7-3, the J call TRBJ2-5, with D possibly matching TRBD2 (6 bases). Trimming took 4 bases from V and 2 from J, leaving 11 bases between them. Germline V gives CDR1 SGHTA, CDR2 FQGTGA. The CDR3 is made up of 14 amino acids. In nucleotides, the CDR3 is TGTGCCAGCAGCTCCTCGACTAGTCAAGAGACCCAGTACTTC. Translated, it gives CASSSSTSQETQYF.

V gene TRBV6-1 combines with J gene TRBJ1-6, with TRBD1 as a possible D gene (6 bases). The CDR3 runs 17 residues. Germline values: CDR1 MNHNS, CDR2 SASEGT. Trimming pared 2 bases from V and 9 bases from J, leaving 20 bases between. CDR3 DNA: TGTGCCAGCAGTGAAAAGTCGATGGGGGGGGCTGCTTCACCCCTCCACTTT. Translating gives CASSEKSMGGAASPLHF.

The chain employs TRBV9 and TRBJ1-3; no definite D call. The V and J ends lost 0 bases and 1 base respectively, with 11 bases between them. Germline assignment: CDR1 SGDLS and CDR2 YYNGEE. This CDR3 is built from 16 residues. CDR3 sequence: CASSVGEGSSGNTIYF. The CDR3 nucleotides are TGTGCCAGCAGCGTAGGAGAAGGCTCATCTGGAAACACCATATATTTT.

The V gene is TRBV18, the J gene TRBJ1-2; D ambiguous. Trimming shortened V by 3 bases and J by 8 bases, and 10 bases separated the two germline ends. The germline CDR1 and CDR2 sequences are KGHSH and LQKENI. The CDR3 is 12 residues long. CDR3 sequence reads: CASSPNSQGYTF. The DNA for the CDR3 is TGTGCCAGCTCACCCAACAGTCAAGGCTACACCTTC. Drawing the rest from reference TRBV18 and TRBJ1-2, the complete variable domain is NAGVMQNPRHLVRRRGQEARLRCSPMKGHSHVYWYRQLPEEGLKFMVYLQKENIIDESGMPKERFSAEFPKEGPSILRIQQVVRGDSAAYFCASSPNSQGYTFGSGTRLTVV.

The chain joins TRBV12-5 to TRBJ1-1; D is ambiguous. Germline V lookup: CDR1 LGHNT, CDR2 FRNRAP. Trimming took 1 base from V and 3 from J, leaving 15 bases between them. The CDR3 loop spans 16 amino acids. Written as DNA, the CDR3 is TGTGCTAGTGGTTTGGCTAAGGGAAATCTCTACACTGAAGCTTTCTTT. Protein sequence: CASGLAKGNLYTEAFF.

The V and J genes are TRBV19 and TRBJ1-1, with 7 bases that match TRBD1. Germline V gene data show CDR1 as LNHDA and CDR2 as SQIVND (reference sequence). The CDR3 is made up of 13 amino acids. The V segment lost 6 bases and the J segment 12 bases; nucleotides outside the gene matches: 13. The CDR3 DNA reads as TGTGCCAGTAGCGGACAGGCCCTCCTCGAGACTTTCTTT. Translating gives CASSGQALLETFF.

In its sample, this clone is medium-sized. The V call is TRBV2, the J call TRBJ1-1; D is undetermined. V lost 5 bases to trimming and J lost 4 bases, with 8 bases between them. This CDR3 is 12 amino acids long. Germline V CDR1 and CDR2: SNHLY, FYNNEI. CDR3 sequence (DNA): TGTGCCAGCAGTCTAGGACCCACTGAAGCTTTCTTT. This encodes CASSLGPTEAFF.

The gene calls are TRBV4-2 and TRBJ2-1; 7 bases match TRBD2. Germline V gives CDR1 LGHNA, CDR2 YNFKEQ. There are 14 residues in the CDR3. Germline trimming cut 5 bases from V and 9 bases from J; bases unmatched to any gene: 10. The CDR3 here is CASSFSSTSTEQFF. DNA of the CDR3: TGTGCCAGCAGCTTCTCCTCGACTAGCACTGAGCAGTTCTTC.

This clone was counted a few times. The genes are TRBV6-1 and TRBJ1-5, with D hard to call. The CDR3 loop spans 15 amino acids. CDR1 and CDR2 (germline): MNHNS, SASEGT. V lost 3 bases, J lost 5 bases, and 14 bases lay in between. The CDR3 DNA follows: TGTGCCAGCAGTGATTTTGGAGGATTCGATCAGCCCCAGCATTTT. It encodes CASSDFGGFDQPQHF.